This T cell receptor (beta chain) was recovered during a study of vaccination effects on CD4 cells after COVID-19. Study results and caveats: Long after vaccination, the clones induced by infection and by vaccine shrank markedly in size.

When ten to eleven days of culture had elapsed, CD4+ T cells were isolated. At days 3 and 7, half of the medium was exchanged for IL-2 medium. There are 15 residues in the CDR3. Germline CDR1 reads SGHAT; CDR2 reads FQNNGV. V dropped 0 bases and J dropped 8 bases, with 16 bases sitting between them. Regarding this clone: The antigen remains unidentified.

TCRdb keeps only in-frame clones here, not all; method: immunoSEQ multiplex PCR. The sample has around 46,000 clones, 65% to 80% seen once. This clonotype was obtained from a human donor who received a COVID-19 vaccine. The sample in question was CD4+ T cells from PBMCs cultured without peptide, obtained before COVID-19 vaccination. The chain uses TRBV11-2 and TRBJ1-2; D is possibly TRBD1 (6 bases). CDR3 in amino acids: CASSLEGGGLSGYTF. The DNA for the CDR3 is TGTGCCAGCAGCTTAGAAGGGGGGGGGTTGAGCGGCTACACCTTC. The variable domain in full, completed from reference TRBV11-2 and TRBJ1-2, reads EAGVAQSPRYKIIEKRQSVAFWCNPISGHATLYWYQQILGQGPKLLIQFQNNGVVDDSQLPKDRFSAERLKGVDSTLKIQPAKLEDSAVYLCASSLEGGGLSGYTFGSGTRLTVV.